This note documents a single T cell receptor beta chain sequence. Its antigen is still unknown. A junction boundary mismatches the germline segment, possibly from a read error. This specimen comes from a study of CD4 and CD8 cells across lung adenocarcinoma regions (dated by TCRdb to 2016 to 2018). In terms of the full investigation: Intratumor heterogeneity of the T cell receptor repertoire was examined by comparing tumor centers with tumor margins.

Donors were patients with localized lung adenocarcinoma, a subtype of non-small cell lung cancer. The samples were taken from the margins of localized lung adenocarcinomas. For TCR repertoire analysis, CD8+ T cells from tumor tissue were profiled separately from CD4+ T cells. Receptor amplification or capture employed PCR. The run used a HiSeq X Ten. TCRdb reanalyzed the raw reads on its own, using fastp at Q25 for trimming and MiXCR for clone calling, and kept in-frame beta chains. Identical CDR3 protein sequences are pooled into one entry, listed with their most common genes and DNA. For this sample the table gives about 12,000 distinct CDR3 sequences, of which less than 55% were detected only once. In total, the top ten clones hold just under 30% of the sample. Sequences were obtained from CD8+ T cells from the margin of a lung tumor. The cell subset or site tag for this specimen amounts to: tumor margin region. The source of this sequence is a male donor with lung adenocarcinoma. The CD4 and CD8 labels of this study may be unreliable.

The CDR3 corresponds to CASSPRGLEAVNTGELYF. The sequenced DNA: TGTGCCAGCAGTCCCCGGGGACTAGAGGCAGTGAACACCGGGGAGCTGTATTTT. The chain links TRBV6-1 with TRBJ2-2; TRBD2 agrees with 8 junctional bases. From the cysteine up to the phenylalanine, the CDR3 has a length of 18 residues. Only the CDR3 region is kept as DNA, spanning 54 bases read in frame from base 1. CDR1 MNHNS and CDR2 SASEGT were looked up in the germline V gene.